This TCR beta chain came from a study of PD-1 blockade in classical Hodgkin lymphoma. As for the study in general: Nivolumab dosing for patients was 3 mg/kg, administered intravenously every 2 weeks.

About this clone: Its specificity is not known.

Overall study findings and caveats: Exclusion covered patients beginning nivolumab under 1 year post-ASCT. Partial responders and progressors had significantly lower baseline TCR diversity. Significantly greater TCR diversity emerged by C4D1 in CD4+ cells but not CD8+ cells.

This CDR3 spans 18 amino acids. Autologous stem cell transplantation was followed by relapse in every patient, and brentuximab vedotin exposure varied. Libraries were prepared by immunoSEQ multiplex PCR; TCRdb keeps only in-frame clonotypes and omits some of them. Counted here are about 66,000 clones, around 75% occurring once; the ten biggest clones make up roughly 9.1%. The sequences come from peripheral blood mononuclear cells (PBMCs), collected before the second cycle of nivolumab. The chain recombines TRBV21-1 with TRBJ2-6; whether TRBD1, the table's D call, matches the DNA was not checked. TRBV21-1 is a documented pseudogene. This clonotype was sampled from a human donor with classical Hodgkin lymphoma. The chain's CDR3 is CASSLRDSSLSGANVLTF. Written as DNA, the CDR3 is TGTGCCAGCAGCCTCCGGGACAGTTCCCTTTCTGGGGCCAACGTCCTGACTTTC.